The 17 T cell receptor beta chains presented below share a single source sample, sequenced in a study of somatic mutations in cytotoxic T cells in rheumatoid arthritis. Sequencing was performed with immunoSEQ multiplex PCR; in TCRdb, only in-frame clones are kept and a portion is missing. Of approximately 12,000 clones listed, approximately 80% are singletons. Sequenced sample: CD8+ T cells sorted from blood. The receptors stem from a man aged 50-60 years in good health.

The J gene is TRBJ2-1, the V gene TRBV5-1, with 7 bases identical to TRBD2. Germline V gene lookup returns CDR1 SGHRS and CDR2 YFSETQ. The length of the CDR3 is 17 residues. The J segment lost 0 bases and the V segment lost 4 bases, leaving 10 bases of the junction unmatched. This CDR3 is CASSGADTSDSYNEQFF. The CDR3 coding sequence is TGCGCCAGCAGCGGGGCCGATACTAGCGACTCCTACAATGAGCAGTTCTTC.

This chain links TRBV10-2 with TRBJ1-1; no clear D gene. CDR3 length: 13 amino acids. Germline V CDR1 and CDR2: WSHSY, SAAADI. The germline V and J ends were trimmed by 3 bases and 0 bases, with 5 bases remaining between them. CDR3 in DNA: TGCGCCAGCAGTGATGGAGTGAACACTGAAGCTTTCTTT. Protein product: CASSDGVNTEAFF.

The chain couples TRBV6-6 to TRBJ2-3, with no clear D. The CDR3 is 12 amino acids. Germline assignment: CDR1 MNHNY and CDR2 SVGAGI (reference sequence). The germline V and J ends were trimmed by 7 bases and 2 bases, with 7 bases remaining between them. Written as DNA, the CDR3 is TGTGCCAGCATGGCCCCCACAGATACGCAGTATTTT. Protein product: CASMAPTDTQYF.

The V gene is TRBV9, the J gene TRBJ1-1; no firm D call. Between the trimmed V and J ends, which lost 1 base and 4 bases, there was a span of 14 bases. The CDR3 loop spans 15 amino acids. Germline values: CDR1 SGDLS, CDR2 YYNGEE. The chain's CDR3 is CASSVTTGVGTEAFF. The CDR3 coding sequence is TGTGCCAGCAGCGTAACGACCGGGGTGGGCACTGAAGCTTTCTTT.

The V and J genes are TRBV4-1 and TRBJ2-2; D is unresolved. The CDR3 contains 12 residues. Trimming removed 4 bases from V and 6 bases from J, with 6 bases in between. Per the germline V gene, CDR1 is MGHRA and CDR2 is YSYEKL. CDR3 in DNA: TGCGCCAGCAGCCCCCCGTCCGGGGAGCTGTTTTTT. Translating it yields CASSPPSGELFF.

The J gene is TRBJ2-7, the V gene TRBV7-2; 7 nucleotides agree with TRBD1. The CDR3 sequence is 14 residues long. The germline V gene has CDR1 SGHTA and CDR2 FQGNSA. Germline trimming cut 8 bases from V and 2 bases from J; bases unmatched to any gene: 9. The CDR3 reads CASQGWTGTYEQYF. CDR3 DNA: TGTGCCAGCCAGGGTTGGACAGGAACCTACGAGCAGTACTTC.

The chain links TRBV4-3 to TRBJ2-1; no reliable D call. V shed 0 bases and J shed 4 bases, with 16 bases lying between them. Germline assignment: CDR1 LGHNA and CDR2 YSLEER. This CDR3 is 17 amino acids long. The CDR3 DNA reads TGCGCCAGCAGCCAAGATCGTTTATTGGGCGGATACAATGAGCAGTTCTTC. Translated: CASSQDRLLGGYNEQFF.

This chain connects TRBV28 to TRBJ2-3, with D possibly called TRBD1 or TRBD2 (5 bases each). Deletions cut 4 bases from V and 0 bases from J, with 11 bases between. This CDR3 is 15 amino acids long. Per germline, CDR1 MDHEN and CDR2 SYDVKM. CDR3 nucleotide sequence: TGTGCCAGCAGTTCCGGGACCATAAGCACAGATACGCAGTATTTT. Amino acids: CASSSGTISTDTQYF.

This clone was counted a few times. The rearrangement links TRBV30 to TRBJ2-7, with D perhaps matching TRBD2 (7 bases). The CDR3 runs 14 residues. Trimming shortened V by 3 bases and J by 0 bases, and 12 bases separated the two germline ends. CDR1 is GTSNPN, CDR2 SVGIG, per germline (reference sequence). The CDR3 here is CAWRGGGSSYEQYF. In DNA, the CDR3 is TGTGCCTGGAGAGGGGGGGGGAGCTCCTACGAGCAGTACTTC.

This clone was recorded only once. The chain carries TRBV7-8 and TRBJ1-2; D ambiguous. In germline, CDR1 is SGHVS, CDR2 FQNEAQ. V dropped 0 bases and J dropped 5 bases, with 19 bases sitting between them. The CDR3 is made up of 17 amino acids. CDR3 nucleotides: TGTGCCAGCAGCTTAGCGGGGTATTATGGGCAGACTTATGGCTACACCTTC. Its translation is CASSLAGYYGQTYGYTF. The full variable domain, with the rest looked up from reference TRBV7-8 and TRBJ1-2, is GAGVSQSPRYKVAKRGQDVALRCDPISGHVSLFWYQQALGQGPEFLTYFQNEAQLDKSGLPSDRFFAERPEGSVSTLKIQRTQQEDSAVYLCASSLAGYYGQTYGYTFGSGTRLTVV.

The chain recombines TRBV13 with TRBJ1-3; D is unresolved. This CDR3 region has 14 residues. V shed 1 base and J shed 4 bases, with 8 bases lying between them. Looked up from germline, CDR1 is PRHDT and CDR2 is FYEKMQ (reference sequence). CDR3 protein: CASSLESSGNTIYF. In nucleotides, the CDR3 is TGTGCCAGCAGCTTAGAGAGCTCGGGAAACACCATATATTTT.

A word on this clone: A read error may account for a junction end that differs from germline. The CDR3 DNA follows: TGTGCTAGCAGCTTAGCTAGCGGGCTTACTAGCACAGATACGCAGTATTTT. As protein: CASSLASGLTSTDTQYF. The V gene is TRBV7-7, the J gene TRBJ2-3; 8 bases agree with TRBD2. The V gene's germline CDR1 is SSHAT and CDR2 FNYEAQ (reference sequence). The CDR3 extends over 17 amino acids.

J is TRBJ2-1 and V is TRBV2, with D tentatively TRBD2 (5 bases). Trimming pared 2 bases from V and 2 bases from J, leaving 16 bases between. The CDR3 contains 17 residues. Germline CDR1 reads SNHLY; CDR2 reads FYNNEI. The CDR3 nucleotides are TGTGCCAGCAGTGAAAACCCAGCGGCAGCTACCTACAATGAGCAGTTCTTC. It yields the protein CASSENPAAATYNEQFF.

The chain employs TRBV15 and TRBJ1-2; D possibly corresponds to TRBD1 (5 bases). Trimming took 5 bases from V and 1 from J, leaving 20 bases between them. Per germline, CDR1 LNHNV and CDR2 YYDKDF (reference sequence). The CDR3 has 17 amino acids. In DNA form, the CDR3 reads TGTGCCACCAGCTCGTCCGACAGCCAAGCGAGTAACTATGGCTACACCTTC. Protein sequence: CATSSSDSQASNYGYTF.

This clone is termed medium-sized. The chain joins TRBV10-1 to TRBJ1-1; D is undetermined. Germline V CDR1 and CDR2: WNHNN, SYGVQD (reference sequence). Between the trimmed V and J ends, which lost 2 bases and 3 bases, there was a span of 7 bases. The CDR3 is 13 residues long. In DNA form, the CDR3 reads TGCGCCAGCAGTGAGGACACCCACACTGAAGCTTTCTTT. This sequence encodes CASSEDTHTEAFF.

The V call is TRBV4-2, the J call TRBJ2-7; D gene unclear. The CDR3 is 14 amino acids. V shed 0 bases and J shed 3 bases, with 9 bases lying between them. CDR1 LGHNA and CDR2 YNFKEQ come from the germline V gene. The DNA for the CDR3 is TGTGCCAGCAGCCAAGATAGGTCAATCTACGAGCAGTACTTC. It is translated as CASSQDRSIYEQYF.

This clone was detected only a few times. This CDR3 is CASGYNVAQANEKLFF. In DNA, the CDR3 is TGTGCCAGCGGTTATAACGTGGCCCAGGCAAATGAAAAACTGTTTTTT. V gene TRBV2 combines with J gene TRBJ1-4; no definite D call. Germline values: CDR1 SNHLY, CDR2 FYNNEI. Trimming left V 8 bases short and J 5 bases short, with 21 bases between. CDR3 length equals 16 residues.